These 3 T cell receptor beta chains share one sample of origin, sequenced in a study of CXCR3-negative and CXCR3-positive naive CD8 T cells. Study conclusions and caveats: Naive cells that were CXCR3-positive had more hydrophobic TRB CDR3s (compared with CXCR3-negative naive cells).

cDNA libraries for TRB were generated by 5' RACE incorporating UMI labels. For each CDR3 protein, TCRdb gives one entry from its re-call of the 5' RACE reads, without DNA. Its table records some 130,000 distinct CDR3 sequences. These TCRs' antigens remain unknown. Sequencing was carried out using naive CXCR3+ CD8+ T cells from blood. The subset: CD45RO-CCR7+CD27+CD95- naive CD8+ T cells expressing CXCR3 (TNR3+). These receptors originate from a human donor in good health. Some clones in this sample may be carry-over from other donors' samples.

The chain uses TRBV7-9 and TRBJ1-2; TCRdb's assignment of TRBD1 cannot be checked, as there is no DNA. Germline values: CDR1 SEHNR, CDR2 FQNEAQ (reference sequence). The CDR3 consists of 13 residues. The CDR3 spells CASSSDRDHGYTF.

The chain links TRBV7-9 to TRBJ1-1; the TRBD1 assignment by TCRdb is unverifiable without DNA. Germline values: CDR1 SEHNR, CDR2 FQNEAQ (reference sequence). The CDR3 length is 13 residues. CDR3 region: CASDQGAQTEAFF.

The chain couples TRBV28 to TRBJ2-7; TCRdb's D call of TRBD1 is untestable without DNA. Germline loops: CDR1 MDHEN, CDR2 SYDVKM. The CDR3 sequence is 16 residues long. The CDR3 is CASSWTRDGDSTEQYF.